This entry features one TCR beta chain sequence. As yet, its antigen is unknown. The data were produced by immunoSEQ multiplex PCR, yet TCRdb's version contains in-frame clones alone and is incomplete. The table lists 3,500 to 5,000 clones, around 70% of them singletons. Tumor biopsies came from the same primary tumor site before and after PD-1 blockade. These data belong to a study of T cells in tumors after PD-1 blockade. Study background: No patient had prior checkpoint blockade, systemic immunosuppression, or radiotherapy within 4 weeks.

V was cut by 6 bases and J by 2 bases, with 4 bases left in between. Germline assignment: CDR1 LNHDA and CDR2 SQIVND (reference sequence). CDR3 length: 11 amino acids. Study-wide results and caveats: Most post-therapy expanded exhausted CD8+ clones were new, undetected before treatment. Two pre-treatment samples showed no clonal replacement between them.

The sequencing here drew on tumor tissue, taken before anti-PD-1 treatment. The chain combines TRBV19 with TRBJ1-1, with unresolved D. The sequence came from a human donor with basal cell carcinoma. CDR3 region: CASRRNTEAFF. DNA for the CDR3: TGTGCCAGTAGGCGTAACACTGAAGCTTTCTTT.